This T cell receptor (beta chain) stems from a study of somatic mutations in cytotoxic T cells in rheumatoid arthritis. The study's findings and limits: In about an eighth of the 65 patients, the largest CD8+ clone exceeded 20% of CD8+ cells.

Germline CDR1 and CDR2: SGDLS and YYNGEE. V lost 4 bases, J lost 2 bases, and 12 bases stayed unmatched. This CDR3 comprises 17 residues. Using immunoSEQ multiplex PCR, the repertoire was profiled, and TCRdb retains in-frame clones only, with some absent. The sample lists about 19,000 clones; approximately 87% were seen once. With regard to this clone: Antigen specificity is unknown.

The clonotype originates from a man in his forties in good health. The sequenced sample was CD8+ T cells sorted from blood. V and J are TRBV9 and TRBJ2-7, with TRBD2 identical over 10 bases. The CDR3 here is CASSFRDASGGTYEQYF. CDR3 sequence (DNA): TGTGCCAGCAGCTTCCGAGACGCTAGCGGGGGAACCTACGAGCAGTACTTC.